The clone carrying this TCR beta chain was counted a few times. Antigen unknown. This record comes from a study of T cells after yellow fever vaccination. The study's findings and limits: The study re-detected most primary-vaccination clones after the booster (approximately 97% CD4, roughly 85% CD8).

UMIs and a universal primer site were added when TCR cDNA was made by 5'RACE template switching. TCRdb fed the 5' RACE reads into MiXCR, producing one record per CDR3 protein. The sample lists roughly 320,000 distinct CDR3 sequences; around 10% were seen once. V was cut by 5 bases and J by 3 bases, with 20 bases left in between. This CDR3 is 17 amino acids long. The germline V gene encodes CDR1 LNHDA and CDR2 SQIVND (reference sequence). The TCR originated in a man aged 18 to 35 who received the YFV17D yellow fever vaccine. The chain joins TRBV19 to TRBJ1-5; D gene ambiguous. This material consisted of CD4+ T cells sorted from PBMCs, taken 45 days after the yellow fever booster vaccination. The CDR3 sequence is CASSDLREESFNQPQHF. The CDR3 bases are TGTGCCAGTAGTGACCTCCGGGAAGAAAGTTTCAATCAGCCCCAGCATTTT.